The sequence of this T cell receptor (beta chain) was determined in a study of CD8 T cells in ankylosing spondylitis. Germline CDR1 reads LGHNA; CDR2 reads YNFKEQ. V lost 0 bases and J 9 bases, leaving 18 bases between the germline ends. The CDR3 is 16 amino acids. Making use of molecular barcodes, quantitative 5'-RACE generated TCR beta libraries. TCRdb re-derived calls from the 5' RACE reads in MiXCR, one entry per CDR3 protein. The data show 150,000 to 200,000 distinct CDR3 sequences, with more than 9% seen just once and 25% to 35% held by the top ten. This clonotype was detected ten times or more.

The sample taken for sequencing was blood, either unsorted or a sorted T cell fraction (not recorded which). The V gene is TRBV4-2, the J gene TRBJ2-1, with TRBD1 as a possible D gene (5 bases). This clonotype was sampled from a male donor with ankylosing spondylitis or in good health (not recorded which). Written as DNA, the CDR3 is TGTGCCAGCAGCCAAGAAGGTGGGGCTAGTCGGAGTGAGCAGTTCTTC. Protein sequence: CASSQEGGASRSEQFF.